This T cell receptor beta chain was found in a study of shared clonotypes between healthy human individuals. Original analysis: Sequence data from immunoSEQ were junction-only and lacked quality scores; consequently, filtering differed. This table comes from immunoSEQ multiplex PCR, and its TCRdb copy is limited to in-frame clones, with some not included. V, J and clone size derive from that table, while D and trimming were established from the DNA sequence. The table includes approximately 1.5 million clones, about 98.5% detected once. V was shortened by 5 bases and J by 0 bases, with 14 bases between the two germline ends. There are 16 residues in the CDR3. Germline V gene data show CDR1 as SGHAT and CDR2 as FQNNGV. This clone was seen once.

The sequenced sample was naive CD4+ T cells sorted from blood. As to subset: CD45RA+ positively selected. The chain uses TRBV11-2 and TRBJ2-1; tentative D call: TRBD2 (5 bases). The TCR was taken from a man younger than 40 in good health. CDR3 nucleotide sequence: TGTGCCAGCAGCCCCATAGCGAGCCCCTCCTACAATGAGCAGTTCTTC. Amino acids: CASSPIASPSYNEQFF.